This note documents a single TCR beta chain sequence. Its antigen is not known. The CDR3 sequence is 15 residues long. The J segment lost 0 bases and the V segment lost 5 bases, leaving 4 bases of the junction unmatched. The authors incorporated unique molecular identifiers into the TCR beta cDNA libraries. TCRdb called the PCR reads again in MiXCR, with one record for every CDR3 protein. The sample records about 460,000 distinct CDR3 sequences, around 40% being singletons. This record belongs to a study of post-analysis software for immune sequencing data. Study conclusions and caveats: Patients carried a few TRBV segments more frequently than controls did, and TRBV5-6, TRBV5-1 and TRBV20-1 were among them. Strong co-clustering by F measure was evident for samples that had been prepared in the same batch. Among multiple sclerosis patients, normalized Chao1 diversity was significantly below that of controls.

The receptor was derived from a girl aged 5-17 years with multiple sclerosis. The chain combines TRBV12-3 or TRBV12-4 with TRBJ2-7, with 10 bases fitting TRBD1. The sequencing sample was made of blood. The CDR3 is CASSTGQGISYEQYF. The CDR3 DNA follows: TGTGCCAGCAGTACGGGACAGGGGATCTCCTACGAGCAGTACTTC.